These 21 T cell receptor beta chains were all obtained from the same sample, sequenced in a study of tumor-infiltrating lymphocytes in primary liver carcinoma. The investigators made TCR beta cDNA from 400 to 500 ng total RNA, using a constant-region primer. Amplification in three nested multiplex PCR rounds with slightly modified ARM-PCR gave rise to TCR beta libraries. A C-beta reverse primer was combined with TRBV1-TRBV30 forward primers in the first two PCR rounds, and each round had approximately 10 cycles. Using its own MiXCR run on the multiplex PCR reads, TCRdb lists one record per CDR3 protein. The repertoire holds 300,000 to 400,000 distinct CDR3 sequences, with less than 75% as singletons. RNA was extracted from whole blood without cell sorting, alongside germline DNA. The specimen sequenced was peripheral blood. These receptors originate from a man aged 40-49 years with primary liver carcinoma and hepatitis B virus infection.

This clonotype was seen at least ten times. Here the CDR3 DNA reads TGTGCCAGCAGCACCAGGGGTACCGGGGAGCTGTTTTTT. Translated: CASSTRGTGELFF. V usage is TRBV4-2 and J usage is TRBJ2-2; maybe TRBD1 (6 bases). Per germline, CDR1 LGHNA and CDR2 YNFKEQ. V was pared by 5 bases and J by 5 bases, with 9 bases between. The CDR3 is 13 amino acids.

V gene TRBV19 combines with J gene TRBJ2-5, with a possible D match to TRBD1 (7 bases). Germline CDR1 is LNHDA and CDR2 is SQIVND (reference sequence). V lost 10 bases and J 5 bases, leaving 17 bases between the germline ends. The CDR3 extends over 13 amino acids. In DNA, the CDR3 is TGTGCCACCAGTGGAGGGGGCCGGGAGACCCAGTACTTC. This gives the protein CATSGGGRETQYF.

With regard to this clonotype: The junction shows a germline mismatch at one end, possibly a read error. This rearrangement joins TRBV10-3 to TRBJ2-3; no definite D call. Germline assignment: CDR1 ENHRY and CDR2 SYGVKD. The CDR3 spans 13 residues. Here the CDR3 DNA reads TGTGCCATCAGTGTTGGCCACACAGATACGCAGTGTTTT. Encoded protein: CAISVGHTDTQCF.

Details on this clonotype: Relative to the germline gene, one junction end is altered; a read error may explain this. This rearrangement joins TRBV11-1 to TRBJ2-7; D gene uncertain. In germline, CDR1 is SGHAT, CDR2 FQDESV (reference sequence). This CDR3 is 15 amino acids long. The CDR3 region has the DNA TGTGCCAGCAGCTTACGCAGGTTCGACTCCTACGACCAGTACTTC. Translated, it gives CASSLRRFDSYDQYF.

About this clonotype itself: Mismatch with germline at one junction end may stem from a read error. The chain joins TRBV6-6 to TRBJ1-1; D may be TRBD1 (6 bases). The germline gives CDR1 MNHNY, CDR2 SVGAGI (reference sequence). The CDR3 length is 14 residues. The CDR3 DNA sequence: TGTACCAGCAGGAAGGCACAGGGAAGCACTGAAGTTTTCTTT. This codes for CTSRKAQGSTEVFF.

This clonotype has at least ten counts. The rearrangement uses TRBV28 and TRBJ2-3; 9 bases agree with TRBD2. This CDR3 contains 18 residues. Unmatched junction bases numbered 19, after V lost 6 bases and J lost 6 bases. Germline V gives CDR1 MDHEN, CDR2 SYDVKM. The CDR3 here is CASSSIGLAGWRVDTQYF. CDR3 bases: TGTGCCAGCAGCTCGATAGGGCTAGCGGGATGGCGGGTGGATACGCAGTATTTT. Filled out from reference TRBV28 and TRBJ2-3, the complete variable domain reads DVKVTQSSRYLVKRTGEKVFLECVQDMDHENMFWYRQDPGLGLRLIYFSYDVKMKEKGDIPEGYSVSREKKERFSLILESASTNQTSMYLCASSSIGLAGWRVDTQYFGPGTRLTVL.

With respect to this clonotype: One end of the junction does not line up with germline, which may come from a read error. The CDR3 protein is CVSSLPSVPDTQYF. The CDR3 nucleotides read TGTGTCAGCAGTCTCCCTAGCGTACCGGATACGCAGTATTTT. This chain connects TRBV6-2 or TRBV6-3 to TRBJ2-3, with D possibly being TRBD2 (6 bases). CDR1 and CDR2 (germline): MNHEY, SVGEGT. CDR3 length: 14 residues.

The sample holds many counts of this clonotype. CDR3 bases: TGTGCCAGCAGCTTGGCCAGGGGCGACTACGAGCAGTACTTC. Its translation is CASSLARGDYEQYF. The V gene is TRBV5-6, the J gene TRBJ2-7; a weak D match, TRBD1 (6 bases). Germline-derived CDR1 and CDR2 are SGHDT and YYEEEE. Trimming pared 0 bases from V and 3 bases from J, leaving 10 bases between. The CDR3 has 14 residues.

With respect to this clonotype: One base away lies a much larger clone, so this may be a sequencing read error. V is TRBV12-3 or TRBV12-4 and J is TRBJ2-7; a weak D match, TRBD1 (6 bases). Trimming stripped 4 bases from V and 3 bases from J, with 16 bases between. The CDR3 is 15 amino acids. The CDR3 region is CASSSPRQAFYEQYF. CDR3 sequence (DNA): TGTGCCAGCAGTTCCCCACGACAGGCCTTCTACGAGCAGTACTTC.

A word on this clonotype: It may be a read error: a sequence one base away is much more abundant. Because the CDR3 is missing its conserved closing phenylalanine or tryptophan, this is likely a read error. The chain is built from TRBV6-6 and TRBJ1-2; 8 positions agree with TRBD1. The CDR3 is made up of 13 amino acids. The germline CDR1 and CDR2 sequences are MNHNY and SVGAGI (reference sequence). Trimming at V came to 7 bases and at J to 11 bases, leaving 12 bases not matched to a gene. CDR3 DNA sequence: TGTGCCAGCACATTTCTACAGGGGGGATTATACACCATC. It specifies CASTFLQGGLYTI.

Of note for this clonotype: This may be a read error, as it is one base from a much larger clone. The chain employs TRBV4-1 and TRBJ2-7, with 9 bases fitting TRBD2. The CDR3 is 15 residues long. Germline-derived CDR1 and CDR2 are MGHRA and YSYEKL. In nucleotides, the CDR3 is TGCACCAGCAGCATGCGACTAGCGGAATCCTACGAGCAGTACTTC. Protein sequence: CTSSMRLAESYEQYF.

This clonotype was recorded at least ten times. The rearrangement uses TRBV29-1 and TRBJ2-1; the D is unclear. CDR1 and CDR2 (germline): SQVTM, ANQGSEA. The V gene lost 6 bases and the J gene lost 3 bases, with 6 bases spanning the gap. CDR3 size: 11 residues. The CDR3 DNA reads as TGCAGCGTCCCATACTACAATGAGCAGTTCTTC. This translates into CSVPYYNEQFF.

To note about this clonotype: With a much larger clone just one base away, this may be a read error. This CDR3 reads CASNWLSNQPQHF. The CDR3 DNA follows: TGTGCCAGCAATTGGCTGAGCAATCAGCCCCAGCATTTT. This chain connects TRBV6-2 or TRBV6-3 to TRBJ1-5; D remains unclear. The germline V and J ends were trimmed by 7 bases and 1 base, with 8 bases remaining between them. The CDR3 consists of 13 residues. Per the germline V gene, CDR1 is MNHEY and CDR2 is SVGEGT.

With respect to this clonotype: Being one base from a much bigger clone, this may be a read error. The CDR3: CSVDVTRHNEQFF. CDR3 sequence (DNA): TGCAGCGTTGATGTAACTCGGCACAATGAGCAGTTCTTC. This chain joins TRBV29-1 and TRBJ2-1, with D unclear. This CDR3 is 13 amino acids long. The V and J ends lost 3 bases and 5 bases respectively, with 11 bases between them. CDR1 is SQVTM and CDR2 is ANQGSEA in the germline V gene.

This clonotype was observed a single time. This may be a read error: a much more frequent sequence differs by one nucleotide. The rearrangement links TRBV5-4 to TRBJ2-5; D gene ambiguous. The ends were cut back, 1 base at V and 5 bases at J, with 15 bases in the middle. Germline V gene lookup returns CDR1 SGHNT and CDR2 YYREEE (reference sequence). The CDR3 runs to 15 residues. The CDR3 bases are TGTGCCAGCAGCTTGTTTCAGCCTAGGGTGGAGACCCAGTACTTC. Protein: CASSLFQPRVETQYF.

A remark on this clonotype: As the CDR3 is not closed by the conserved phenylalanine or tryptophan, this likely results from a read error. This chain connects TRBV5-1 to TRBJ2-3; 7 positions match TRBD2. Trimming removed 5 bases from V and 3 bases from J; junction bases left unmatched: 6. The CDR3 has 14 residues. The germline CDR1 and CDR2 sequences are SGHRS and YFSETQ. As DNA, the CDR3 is TGCGCCAGCAGTCGAGCGGGAAGGACAGATACGCAGTATCTT. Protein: CASSRAGRTDTQYL.

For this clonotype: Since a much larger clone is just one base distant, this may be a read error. The CDR3 is CSVAVRQEIQYF. DNA for the CDR3: TGCAGCGTTGCTGTCAGACAAGAGATCCAGTACTTC. The chain has TRBV29-1 and TRBJ2-5; D unresolved. The CDR3 runs 12 residues. Germline CDR1 and CDR2: SQVTM and ANQGSEA. Full variable domain (outside the CDR3, taken from reference TRBV29-1 and TRBJ2-5): SAVISQKPSRDICQRGTSLTIQCQVDSQVTMMFWYRQQPGQSLTLIATANQGSEATYESGFVIDKFPISRPNLTFSTLTVSNMSPEDSSIYLCSVAVRQEIQYFGPGTRLLVL.

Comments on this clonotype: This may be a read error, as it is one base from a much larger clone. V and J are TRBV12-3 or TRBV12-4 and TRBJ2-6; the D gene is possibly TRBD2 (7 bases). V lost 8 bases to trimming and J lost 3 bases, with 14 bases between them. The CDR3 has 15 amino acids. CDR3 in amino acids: CASHKGGDGANVLTF. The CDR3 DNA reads TGTGCCAGCCACAAAGGGGGGGATGGGGCCAACGTCCTGACTTTC.

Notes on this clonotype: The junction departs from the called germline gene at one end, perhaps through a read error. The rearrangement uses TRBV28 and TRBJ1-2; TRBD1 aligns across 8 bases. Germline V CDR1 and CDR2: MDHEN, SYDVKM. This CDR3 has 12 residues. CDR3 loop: CVSSPSETGDTF. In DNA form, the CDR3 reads TGTGTCAGCAGTCCCTCCGAGACAGGGGATACCTTC.

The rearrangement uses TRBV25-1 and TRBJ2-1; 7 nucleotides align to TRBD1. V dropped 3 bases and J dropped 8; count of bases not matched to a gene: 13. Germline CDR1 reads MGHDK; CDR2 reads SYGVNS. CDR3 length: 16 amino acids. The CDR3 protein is CASSDLTRGPGYEQFF. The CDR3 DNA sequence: TGTGCCAGCAGTGACCTCACAAGGGGGCCAGGGTATGAGCAGTTCTTC.

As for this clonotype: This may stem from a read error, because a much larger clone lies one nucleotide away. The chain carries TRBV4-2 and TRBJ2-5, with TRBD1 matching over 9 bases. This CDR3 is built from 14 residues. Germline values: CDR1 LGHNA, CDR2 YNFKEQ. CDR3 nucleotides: TGTGCCAGCAGCCAAAACAGGGGGCGAGAGACCCAGCACTTC. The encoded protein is CASSQNRGRETQHF.